A selection of T cell receptor beta chains follows, all from one sample in a study of blood T cell repertoires in COVID-19. Sequenced by immunoSEQ multiplex PCR; TCRdb stores in-frame clones only, minus some. The sample gives about 54,000 clones, roughly 87% of which show up once; under 4% is in the top ten. Sequencing was done on a sample of peripheral blood. All receptors derive from a middle-aged man with COVID-19, enrolled during active disease. Both conserved end residues are part of each CDR3. Each record gives: J gene, D gene, V gene, clone size, CDR3 DNA, CDR3 protein. A D gene is named only where the DNA matches it firmly. Size values are once, few and many counts, or a class for expanded clones, and some rows have none.

TRBJ1-2 | TRBD1 | TRBV5-4 | . | TGTGCCAGCAGCAGCCCGACAGGGGGCGGTGGTGACTATGGCTACACCTTC | CASSSPTGGGGDYGYTF
TRBJ2-5 | TRBD2 | TRBV2 | . | TGTGCCAGCGGGAGGGGAGAGACCCAGTACTTC | CASGRGETQYF
TRBJ1-1 | . | TRBV12-3/TRBV12-4 | . | TGTGCCAGCAGGCCGACAGCTAACACTGAAGCTTTCTTT | CASRPTANTEAFF
TRBJ2-3 | TRBD2 | TRBV5-1 | . | TGCGCCAGCAGCTTGGGACTAGCGCCGAGCACAGATACGCAGTATTTT | CASSLGLAPSTDTQYF
TRBJ2-7 | . | TRBV5-1 | . | TGCGCCAGCAGCTTGGTTCAGTCCCCATCCTACGAGCAGTACTTC | CASSLVQSPSYEQYF
TRBJ1-3 | . | TRBV18 | . | TGTGCCAGCTCACCATCAGGGGTCGGAAACACCATATATTTT | CASSPSGVGNTIYF
TRBJ1-2 | . | TRBV6-6 | . | TGTGCCAGCAGTTACAGGGAGGATGGCTATGGCTACACCTTC | CASSYREDGYGYTF
TRBJ1-5 | . | TRBV19 | . | TGTGCCAGTAGTCCCCTGGGGGGGGGCAATCAGCCCCAGCATTTT | CASSPLGGGNQPQHF
TRBJ1-6 | TRBD1 | TRBV5-5 | . | TGTGCCAGCAGCTCGACGACAGGGGGCTTATCACCCCTCCACTTT | CASSSTTGGLSPLHF
TRBJ1-2 | TRBD1 | TRBV2 | . | TGTGCCAGACTTGACAGGGCAAGCTACACCTTC | CARLDRASYTF
TRBJ2-3 | . | TRBV18 | . | TGTGCCAGCTCACCAGAGGAGCGGATTACTAGCACAGATACGCAGTATTTT | CASSPEERITSTDTQYF
TRBJ1-2 | TRBD1 | TRBV30 | few | TGTGCCTGGAGTCTTACAGGGGGCTCTGGCTACACCTTC | CAWSLTGGSGYTF
TRBJ2-1 | . | TRBV7-9 | . | TGTGCCAGCAGCTTAGTTAACAATGAGCAGTTCTTC | CASSLVNNEQFF
TRBJ2-7 | . | TRBV7-8 | . | TGTGCCAGCAGCTTAGCAGGGAGCTCCTACGAGCAGTACTTC | CASSLAGSSYEQYF
TRBJ2-7 | TRBD1 | TRBV2 | . | TGTGCCAGCAGTACCGGACAGGGGGCCCGCTACGAGCAGTACTTC | CASSTGQGARYEQYF
TRBJ2-2 | TRBD2 | TRBV18 | . | TGTGCCAGCTCACCACCCGGGACTAGCGCCGGGGAGCTGTTTTTT | CASSPPGTSAGELFF
TRBJ2-1 | TRBD1 | TRBV19 | . | TGTGCCAGTAGTATACCGGGACAGGGGTTCGAGTTCTTC | CASSIPGQGFEFF
TRBJ1-3 | . | TRBV19 | . | TGTGCCAGTAGTATAGGGACGGGAGTTTCTGGAAACACCATATATTTT | CASSIGTGVSGNTIYF
TRBJ2-7 | . | TRBV14 | . | TGTGCCAGCAGCCTCGATGGACTAATGGGCTACGAGCAGTACTTC | CASSLDGLMGYEQYF
TRBJ1-2 | . | TRBV27 | once | TGTGCCAGCAGCTCGACAGGTCGGGTGGGTGATGGCTACACCTTC | CASSSTGRVGDGYTF
TRBJ2-1 | TRBD1 | TRBV25-1 | . | TGTGCCAGCAGTGAATACGCGACAGGGAACAATGAGCAGTTCTTC | CASSEYATGNNEQFF
TRBJ2-7 | . | TRBV30 | . | TGTGCCTGGAGTCCACCCGGCGGAGCGGGACATGAGGCGTACTTC | CAWSPPGGAGHEAYF
TRBJ2-7 | TRBD2 | TRBV2 | . | TGTGCCAGCGCCCCCGGGACTAGACCATACGAGCAGTACTTC | CASAPGTRPYEQYF
TRBJ2-5 | TRBD2 | TRBV7-8 | . | TGTGCCAGCAGCTTATTGCGGGGGGGTAAAGAGACCCAGTACTTC | CASSLLRGGKETQYF
TRBJ2-7 | . | TRBV6-2/TRBV6-3 | . | TGTGCCAGCAGTTACTCGGTCGGCTCGCCGGGCGAGCAGTACTTC | CASSYSVGSPGEQYF
TRBJ2-7 | TRBD2 | TRBV5-1 | . | TGCGCCAGCAGCCAGGAAAGCGGGACTCCCCCTCTCGAGCAGTACTTC | CASSQESGTPPLEQYF
TRBJ2-7 | . | TRBV29-1 | . | TGCAGTGCAGGGGACGACACCTACGAGCAGTACTTC | CSAGDDTYEQYF
TRBJ1-1 | TRBD1 | TRBV12-3/TRBV12-4 | . | TGTGCCAGCAGTGCCGGGACAGGGACTGCAGCTTTCTTT | CASSAGTGTAAFF
TRBJ2-2 | TRBD2 | TRBV9 | . | TGTGCCAGCAGCGTGGTAGCGGGAGGGGGGGAGCTGTTTTTT | CASSVVAGGGELFF
TRBJ2-1 | . | TRBV19 | once | TGTGCCAGTAGTACCCGGAGCTTCTACAATGAGCAGTTCTTC | CASSTRSFYNEQFF
TRBJ1-2 | TRBD1 | TRBV4-1 | . | TGCGCCAGCAGCCAAGTCGGGACAGGGGCCTCCTATGGCTACACCTTC | CASSQVGTGASYGYTF
TRBJ1-3 | TRBD1 | TRBV9 | . | TGTGCCAGCAGCTCCAAGACAGGGGACTCTGGAAACACCATATATTTT | CASSSKTGDSGNTIYF
TRBJ1-2 | TRBD1 | TRBV2 | . | TGTGCCAGCAGGGGACAGGGAGGCCGGGGCTACACCTTC | CASRGQGGRGYTF
TRBJ2-1 | TRBD1 | TRBV5-5 | once | TGTGCCAGCAGCTTAGGGACAGAACTCAATGAGCAGTTCTTC | CASSLGTELNEQFF
TRBJ2-3 | . | TRBV29-1 | . | TGCAGCGTCTCCGGGGCAGATACGCAGTATTTT | CSVSGADTQYF
TRBJ2-1 | TRBD1 | TRBV6-1 | once | TGTGCCAGCAGTGAATTGTCAGGGGGCACGAATGAGCAGTTCTTC | CASSELSGGTNEQFF
TRBJ1-1 | TRBD1 | TRBV6-1 | . | TGTGCCAGCAGTGAGACAGGGGGCCGGACTGAAGCTTTCTTT | CASSETGGRTEAFF